Sequencing of this T cell receptor beta chain was carried out in a study of CXCR3-negative and CXCR3-positive naive CD8 T cells. The CDR3 length is 16 residues. Looked up from germline, CDR1 is MNHEY and CDR2 is SVGEGT. Preparation of TRB cDNA libraries relied on 5' RACE carrying UMI labels. TCRdb reworked the 5' RACE reads into one entry per CDR3 protein, no DNA. In total, the table holds 140,000 to 150,000 distinct CDR3 sequences. As to this clonotype: Its antigen is unknown.

General observations from the study: More hydrophobic TRB CDR3s occurred in CXCR3-positive than in CXCR3-negative naive cells. TCR interaction strength was inferred from TRB CDR3 physicochemistry, as CD5 matched across naive subsets.

Among CD8+ T cells, naive ones were CD45RO-CCR7+CD27+CD95-. V is TRBV6-2 or TRBV6-3 and J is TRBJ2-7. This sequence originates from a human donor in good health. Some clones in this sample may be carry-over from other donors' samples. The sample was naive CXCR3+ CD8+ T cells from blood. Subset: CD45RO-CCR7+CD27+CD95- naive CD8+ T cells expressing CXCR3 (TNR3+). CDR3 loop: CASSYHFSRSSYEQYF.